One sample yielded the 10 T cell receptor beta chains listed below, sequenced in a study of T cell repertoires in cytomegalovirus infection. TCRdb reanalysed the reads using MiXCR and keeps one entry per CDR3 protein. The repertoire consists of around 300,000 distinct CDR3 sequences, with 25% occurring once and the leading ten covering about 15%. The source material was PBMCs. These TCRs come from a human donor in good health (CMV status not recorded). Some clones in this sample may be carry-over from other donors' samples.

The V gene is TRBV20-1, the J gene TRBJ2-1; D perhaps matches TRBD2 (5 bases). The length of the CDR3 is 14 residues. Trimming took 6 bases from V and 4 from J, leaving 16 bases between them. The germline V gene has CDR1 DFQATT and CDR2 SNEGSKA (reference sequence). CDR3 loop: CSALRSGQYNEQFF. The DNA of the CDR3 is TGCAGTGCCCTCCGCAGCGGCCAGTACAATGAGCAGTTCTTC.

The V call is TRBV5-4, the J call TRBJ2-6; no clear D. The germline V and J ends were trimmed by 0 bases and 1 base, with 8 bases remaining between them. CDR3 length: 16 residues. Germline CDR1 is SGHNT and CDR2 is YYREEE (reference sequence). Here the CDR3 DNA reads TGTGCCAGCAGCTTGGCGGCGTTGTCTGGGGCCAACGTCCTGACTTTC. Translation gives CASSLAALSGANVLTF.

In this sample, this clonotype turned up a few times. J is TRBJ2-7 and V is TRBV18; no reliable D call. CDR1 is KGHSH and CDR2 is LQKENI in the germline V gene. This CDR3 comprises 12 residues. The V and J ends lost 3 bases and 5 bases respectively, with 8 bases between them. This CDR3 reads CASSPSRDEQYF. For the CDR3, the DNA is TGTGCCAGCTCACCCTCCCGGGACGAGCAGTACTTC.

There are a few counts of this clonotype. The V call is TRBV20-1, the J call TRBJ2-1; perhaps TRBD1 as D (6 bases). Trimming pared 3 bases from V and 7 bases from J, leaving 16 bases between. Germline assignment: CDR1 DFQATT and CDR2 SNEGSKA (reference sequence). This CDR3 is built from 14 residues. CDR3 region: CSASAGERDNEQFF. CDR3 DNA sequence: TGCAGTGCTAGCGCAGGGGAACGCGATAATGAGCAGTTCTTC.

This clonotype showed up just a few times. The chain carries TRBV6-5 and TRBJ1-5; TRBD1 aligns across 9 bases. The CDR3 consists of 15 residues. After removal of 8 bases from V and 5 bases from J, the junction contained 10 bases not matched to a gene. Germline lookup yields CDR1 MNHEY and CDR2 SVGAGI. The CDR3 region is CASVTGGDWHQPQHF. For the CDR3, the DNA is TGTGCCAGCGTTACAGGGGGCGATTGGCATCAGCCCCAGCATTTT.

This clonotype was recorded at least ten times. This chain links TRBV7-2 with TRBJ2-7; 13 bases are a match to TRBD2. This CDR3 spans 15 amino acids. Germline CDR1 and CDR2: SGHTA and FQGNSA. The trim removed 5 bases at V and 4 bases at J, leaving 5 bases unmatched. CDR3 sequence (DNA): TGTGCCAGCAGCAAACGGACTAGCGGGAGTTACGAGCAGTACTTC. This sequence encodes CASSKRTSGSYEQYF.

The table lists this clonotype with a few counts. The chain is built from TRBV7-3 and TRBJ2-5; TRBD2 matches 13 bases. V shed 5 bases and J 5 bases; nucleotides not matched to a gene: 17. This CDR3 is built from 19 residues. CDR1 and CDR2 from the germline V gene are SGHTA and FQGTGA. CDR3 protein: CASSPGLAGEFPMGETQYF. DNA for the CDR3: TGTGCCAGCAGCCCCGGACTAGCGGGGGAATTCCCGATGGGGGAGACCCAGTACTTC.

This clonotype was found many times. The chain links TRBV7-2 to TRBJ1-6; D ambiguous. In germline, CDR1 is SGHTA, CDR2 FQGNSA. Trimming removed 5 bases from V and 10 bases from J, with 12 bases in between. The length of the CDR3 is 13 residues. The CDR3 DNA is TGTGCCAGCAGCGTCAGCCGGGGATCACCCCTCCACTTT. Translation gives CASSVSRGSPLHF.

This clonotype was seen more than once but under ten times. V usage is TRBV6-2 or TRBV6-3 and J usage is TRBJ2-7; D uncertain. Germline CDR1 reads MNHEY; CDR2 reads SVGEGT. Trimming cost V 5 bases and J 5 bases, with 10 bases left between them. The CDR3 runs to 12 residues. The CDR3, as DNA: TGTGCCAGCAGTCCAGGTCTCCACGAGCAGTACTTC. Its translation is CASSPGLHEQYF.

At least ten counts were recorded for this clonotype. V is TRBV6-5 and J is TRBJ2-1; the D gene is possibly TRBD2 (5 bases). The CDR3 covers 16 residues. Trimming removed 2 bases from V and 0 bases from J, with 11 bases in between. Germline-derived CDR1 and CDR2 are MNHEY and SVGAGI. CDR3 amino acids: CASSYTDSSSYNEQFF. CDR3 DNA sequence: TGTGCCAGCAGTTACACGGACTCCTCCTCCTACAATGAGCAGTTCTTC.